This TCR beta chain originates from a study of cytomegalovirus exposure and HLA in healthy donors. Study-level results: In a later analysis, donors in an Asian-associated ancestry cluster reportedly had fewer N-insertions in productive TCRs than the cohort mean. Earlier findings revealed that most TCR beta V segments proved productive either about 90% or about 30% of the time. Some TCR beta chains (roughly 160 of them) were listed as cytomegalovirus-associated.

Germline trimming cut 6 bases from V and 5 bases from J; bases unmatched to any gene: 13. Germline assignment: CDR1 LNHDA and CDR2 SQIVND (reference sequence). CDR3 length: 16 amino acids. PCR amplification relied on 60 Vbeta primers (plus 13 Jbeta primers). TCRdb's copy holds only in-frame clones and misses some; the assay was immunoSEQ multiplex PCR. The sample lists around 200,000 clones; about four fifths were seen once. Turning to this clone: Its antigen is not known.

J is TRBJ2-1 and V is TRBV19, with 7 nucleotides matching TRBD2. This clonotype originated in a woman in her fifties or sixties in good health and CMV-seronegative. Source material: PBMCs. The CDR3 sequence is CASRWGAGAGHNEQFF. Here the CDR3 DNA reads TGTGCCAGTAGGTGGGGCGCGGGAGCCGGGCACAATGAGCAGTTCTTC.